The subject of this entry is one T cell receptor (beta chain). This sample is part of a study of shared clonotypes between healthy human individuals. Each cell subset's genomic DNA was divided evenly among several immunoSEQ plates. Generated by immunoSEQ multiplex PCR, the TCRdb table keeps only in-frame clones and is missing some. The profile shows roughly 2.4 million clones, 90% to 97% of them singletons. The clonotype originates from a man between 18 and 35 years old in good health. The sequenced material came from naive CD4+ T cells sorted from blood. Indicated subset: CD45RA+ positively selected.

Here the CDR3 reads CASSFRGQPTGEQFF. The CDR3 coding sequence is TGTGCCAGCAGCTTTCGGGGACAGCCGACCGGTGAGCAGTTCTTC. The V gene is TRBV5-4, the J gene TRBJ2-1; 7 nucleotides line up with TRBD1. The germline gives CDR1 SGHNT, CDR2 YYREEE (reference sequence). The CDR3 covers 15 residues. Trimming took 2 bases from V and 9 from J; bases not matched to a gene: 11.